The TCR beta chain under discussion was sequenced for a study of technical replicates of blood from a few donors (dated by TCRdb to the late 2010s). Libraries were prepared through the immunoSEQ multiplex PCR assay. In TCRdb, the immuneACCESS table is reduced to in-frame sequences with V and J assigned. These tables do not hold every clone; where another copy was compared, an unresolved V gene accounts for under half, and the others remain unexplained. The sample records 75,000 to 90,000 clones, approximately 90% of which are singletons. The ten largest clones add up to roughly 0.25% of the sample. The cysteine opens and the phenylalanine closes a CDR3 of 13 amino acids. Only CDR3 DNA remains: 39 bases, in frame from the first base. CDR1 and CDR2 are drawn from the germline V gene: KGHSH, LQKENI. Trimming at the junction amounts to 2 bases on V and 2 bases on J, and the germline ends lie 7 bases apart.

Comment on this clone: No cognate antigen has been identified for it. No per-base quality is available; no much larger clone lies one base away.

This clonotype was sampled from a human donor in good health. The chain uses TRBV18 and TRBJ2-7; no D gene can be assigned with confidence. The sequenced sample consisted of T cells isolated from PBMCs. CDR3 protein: CASSPRTTYEQYF. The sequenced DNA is TGTGCCAGCTCACCAAGAACTACCTACGAGCAGTACTTC.